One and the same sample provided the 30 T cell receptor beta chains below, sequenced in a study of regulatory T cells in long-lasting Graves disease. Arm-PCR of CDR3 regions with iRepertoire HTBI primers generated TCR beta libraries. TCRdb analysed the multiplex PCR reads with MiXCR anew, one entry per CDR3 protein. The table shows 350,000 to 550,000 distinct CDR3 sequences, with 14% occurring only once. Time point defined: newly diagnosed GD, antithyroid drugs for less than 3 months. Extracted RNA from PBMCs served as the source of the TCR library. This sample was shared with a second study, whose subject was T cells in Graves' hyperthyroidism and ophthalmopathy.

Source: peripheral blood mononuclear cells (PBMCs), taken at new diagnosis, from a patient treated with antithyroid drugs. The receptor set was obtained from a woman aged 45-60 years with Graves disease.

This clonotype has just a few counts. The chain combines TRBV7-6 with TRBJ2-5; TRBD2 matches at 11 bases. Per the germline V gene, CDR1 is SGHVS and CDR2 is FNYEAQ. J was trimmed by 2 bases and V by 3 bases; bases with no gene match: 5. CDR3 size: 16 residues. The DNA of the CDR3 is TGTGCCAGCAGCTTGCGGCTAGCGGGGGGTCAAGAGACCCAGTACTTC. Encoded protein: CASSLRLAGGQETQYF.

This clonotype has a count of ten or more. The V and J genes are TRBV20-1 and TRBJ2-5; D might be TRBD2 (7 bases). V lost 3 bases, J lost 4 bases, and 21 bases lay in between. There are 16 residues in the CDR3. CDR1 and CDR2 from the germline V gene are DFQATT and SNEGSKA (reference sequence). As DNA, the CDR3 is TGCAGTGCTAGTTTTGGGGGGCGGGAGTCCAGAGAGACCCAGTACTTC. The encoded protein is CSASFGGRESRETQYF.

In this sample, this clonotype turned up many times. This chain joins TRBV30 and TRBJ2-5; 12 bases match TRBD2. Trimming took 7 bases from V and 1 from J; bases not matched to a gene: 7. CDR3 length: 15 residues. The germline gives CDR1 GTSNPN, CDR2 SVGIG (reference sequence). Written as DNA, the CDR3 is TGTGCCTCCGACCGGACTAGCGGGGCCCAAGAGACCCAGTACTTC. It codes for CASDRTSGAQETQYF. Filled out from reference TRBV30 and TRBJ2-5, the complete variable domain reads SQTIHQWPATLVQPVGSPLSLECTVEGTSNPNLYWYRQAAGRGLQLLFYSVGIGQISSEVPQNLSASRPQDRQFILSSKKLLLSDSGFYLCASDRTSGAQETQYFGPGTRLLVL.

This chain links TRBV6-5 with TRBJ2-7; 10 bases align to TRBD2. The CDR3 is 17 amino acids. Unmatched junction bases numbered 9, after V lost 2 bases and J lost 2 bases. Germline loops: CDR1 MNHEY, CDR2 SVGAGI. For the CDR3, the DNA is TGTGCCAGCAGTTACCGTTTCCTAGCGGGAGAAACCTACGAGCAGTACTTC. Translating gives CASSYRFLAGETYEQYF.

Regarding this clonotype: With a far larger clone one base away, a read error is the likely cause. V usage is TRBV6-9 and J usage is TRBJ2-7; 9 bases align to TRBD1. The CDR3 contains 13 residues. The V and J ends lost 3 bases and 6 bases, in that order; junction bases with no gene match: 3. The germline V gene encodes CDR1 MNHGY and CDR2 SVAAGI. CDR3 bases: TGTGCCAGCAGTTACCCGACAGGGGGCGAGCAGTACTTC. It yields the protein CASSYPTGGEQYF.

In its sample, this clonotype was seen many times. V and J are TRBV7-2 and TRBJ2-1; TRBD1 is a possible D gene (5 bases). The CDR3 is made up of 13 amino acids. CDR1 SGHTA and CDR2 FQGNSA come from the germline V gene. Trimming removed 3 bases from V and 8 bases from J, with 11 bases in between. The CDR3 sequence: CASSFKTVDEQFF. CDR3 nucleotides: TGTGCCAGCAGCTTCAAGACAGTCGATGAGCAGTTCTTC.

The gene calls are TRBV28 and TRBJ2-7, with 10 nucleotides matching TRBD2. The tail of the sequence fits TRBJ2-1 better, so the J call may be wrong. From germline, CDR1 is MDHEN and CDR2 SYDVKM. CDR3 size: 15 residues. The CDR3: CASSAQGLASTEQFF. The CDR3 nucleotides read TGTGCCAGCAGTGCCCAGGGACTAGCGAGTACTGAGCAGTTCTTC.

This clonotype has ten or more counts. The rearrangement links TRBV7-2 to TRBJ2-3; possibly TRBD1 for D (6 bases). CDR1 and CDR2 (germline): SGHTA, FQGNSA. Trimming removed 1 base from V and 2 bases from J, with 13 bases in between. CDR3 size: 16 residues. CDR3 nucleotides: TGTGCCAGCAGCTTAGTTAGGACAGCCTACACAGATACGCAGTATTTT. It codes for CASSLVRTAYTDTQYF.

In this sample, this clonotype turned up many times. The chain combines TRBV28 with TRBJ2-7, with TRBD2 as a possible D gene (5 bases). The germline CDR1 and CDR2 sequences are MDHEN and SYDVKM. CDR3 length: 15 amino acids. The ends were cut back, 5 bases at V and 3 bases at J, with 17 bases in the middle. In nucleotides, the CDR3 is TGTGCCAGCAGTCCCTTACTAGAGATGGGCTACGAGCAGTACTTC. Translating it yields CASSPLLEMGYEQYF.

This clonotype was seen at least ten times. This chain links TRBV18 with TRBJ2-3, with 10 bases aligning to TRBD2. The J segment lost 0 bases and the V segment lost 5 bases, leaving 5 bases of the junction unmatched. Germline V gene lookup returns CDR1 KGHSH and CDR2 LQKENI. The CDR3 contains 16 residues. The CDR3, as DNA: TGTGCCAGCTCATCCTTGGGACTAGCGAGCACAGATACGCAGTATTTT. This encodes CASSSLGLASTDTQYF. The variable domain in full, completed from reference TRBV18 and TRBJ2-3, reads NAGVMQNPRHLVRRRGQEARLRCSPMKGHSHVYWYRQLPEEGLKFMVYLQKENIIDESGMPKERFSAEFPKEGPSILRIQQVVRGDSAAYFCASSSLGLASTDTQYFGPGTRLTVL.

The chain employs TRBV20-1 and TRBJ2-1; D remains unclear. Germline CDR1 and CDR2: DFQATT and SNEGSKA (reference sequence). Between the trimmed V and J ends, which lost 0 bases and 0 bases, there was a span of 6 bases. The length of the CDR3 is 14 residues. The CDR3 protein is CSARDPSSYNEQFF. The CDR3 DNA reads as TGCAGTGCTAGAGACCCGAGCTCCTACAATGAGCAGTTCTTC.

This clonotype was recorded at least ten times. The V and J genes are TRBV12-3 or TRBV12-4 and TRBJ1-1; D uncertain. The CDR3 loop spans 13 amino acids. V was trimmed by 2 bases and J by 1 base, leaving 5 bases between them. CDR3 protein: CASSLYWNTEAFF. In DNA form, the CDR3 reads TGTGCCAGCAGTTTATACTGGAACACTGAAGCTTTCTTT.

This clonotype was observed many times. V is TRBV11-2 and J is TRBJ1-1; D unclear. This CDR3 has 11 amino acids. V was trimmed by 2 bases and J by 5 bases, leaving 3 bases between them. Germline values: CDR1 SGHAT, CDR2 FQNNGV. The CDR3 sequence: CASSLFTEAFF. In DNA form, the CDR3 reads TGTGCCAGCAGCTTATTTACTGAAGCTTTCTTT.

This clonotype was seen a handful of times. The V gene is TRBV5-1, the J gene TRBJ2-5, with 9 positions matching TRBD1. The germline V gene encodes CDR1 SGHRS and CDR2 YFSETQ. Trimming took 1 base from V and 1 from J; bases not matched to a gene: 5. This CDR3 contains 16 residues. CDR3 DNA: TGCGCCAGCAGCTTGAGACAGGGGGGGATCCAAGAGACCCAGTACTTC. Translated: CASSLRQGGIQETQYF.

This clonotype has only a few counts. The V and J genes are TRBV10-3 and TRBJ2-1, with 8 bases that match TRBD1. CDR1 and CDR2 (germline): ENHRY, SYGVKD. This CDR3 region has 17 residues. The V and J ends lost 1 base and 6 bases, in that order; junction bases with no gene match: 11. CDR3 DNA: TGTGCCATCAGTGAGTTTTTAGAACAGGGGGAGGTCAATGAGCAGTTCTTC. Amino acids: CAISEFLEQGEVNEQFF.

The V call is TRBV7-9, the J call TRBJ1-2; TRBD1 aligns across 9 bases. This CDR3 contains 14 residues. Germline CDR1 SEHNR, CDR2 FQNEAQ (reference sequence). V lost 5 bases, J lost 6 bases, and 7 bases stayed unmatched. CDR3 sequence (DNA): TGTGCCAGCAGCACCAACAGGGGGCTGGATGGCTACACCTTC. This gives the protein CASSTNRGLDGYTF.

The CDR3 here is CASSQDGVGRGDEKLFF. The CDR3 coding sequence is TGTGCCAGCAGCCAAGACGGGGTAGGCAGGGGAGATGAAAAACTGTTTTTT. The chain is built from TRBV4-2 and TRBJ1-4; a weak D match, TRBD1 (6 bases). The V end was cut by 0 bases, the J end by 6 bases, with 17 bases between. This CDR3 is 17 amino acids long. Germline lookup yields CDR1 LGHNA and CDR2 YNFKEQ.

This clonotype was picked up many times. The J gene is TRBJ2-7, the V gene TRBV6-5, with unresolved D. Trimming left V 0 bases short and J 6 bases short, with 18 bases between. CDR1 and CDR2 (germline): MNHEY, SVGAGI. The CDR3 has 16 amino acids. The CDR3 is CASSYSRADPTLEQYF. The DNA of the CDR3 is TGTGCCAGCAGTTACTCTAGGGCCGACCCGACCCTCGAGCAGTACTTC.

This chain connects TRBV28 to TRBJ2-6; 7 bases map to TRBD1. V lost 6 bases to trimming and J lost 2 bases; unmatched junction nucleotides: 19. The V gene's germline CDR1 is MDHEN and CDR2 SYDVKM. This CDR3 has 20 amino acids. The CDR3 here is CASRSLKRHRGGTGANVLTF. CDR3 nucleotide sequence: TGTGCCAGCAGGTCCCTCAAGAGGCACAGGGGTGGGACTGGGGCCAACGTCCTGACTTTC.

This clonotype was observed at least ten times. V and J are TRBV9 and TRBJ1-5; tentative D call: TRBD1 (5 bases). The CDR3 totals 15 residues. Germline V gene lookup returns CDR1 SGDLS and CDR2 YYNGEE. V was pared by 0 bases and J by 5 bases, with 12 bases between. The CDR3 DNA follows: TGTGCCAGCAGCGTAGGGGCAGGGAAGCATCAGCCCCAGCATTTT. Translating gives CASSVGAGKHQPQHF.

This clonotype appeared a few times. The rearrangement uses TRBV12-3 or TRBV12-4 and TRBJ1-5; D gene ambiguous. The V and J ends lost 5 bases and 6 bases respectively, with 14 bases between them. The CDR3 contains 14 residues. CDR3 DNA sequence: TGTGCCAGCAGTCTCTATCTCGGGGTTCAGCCCCAGCATTTT. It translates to CASSLYLGVQPQHF.

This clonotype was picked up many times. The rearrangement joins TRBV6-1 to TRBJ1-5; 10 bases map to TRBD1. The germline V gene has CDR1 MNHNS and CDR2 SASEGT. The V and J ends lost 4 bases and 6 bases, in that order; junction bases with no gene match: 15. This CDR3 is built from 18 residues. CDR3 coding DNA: TGTGCCAGCAGTGGGGTGACAGGGGGCGCGCTTAAGGGTCAGCCCCAGCATTTT. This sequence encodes CASSGVTGGALKGQPQHF.

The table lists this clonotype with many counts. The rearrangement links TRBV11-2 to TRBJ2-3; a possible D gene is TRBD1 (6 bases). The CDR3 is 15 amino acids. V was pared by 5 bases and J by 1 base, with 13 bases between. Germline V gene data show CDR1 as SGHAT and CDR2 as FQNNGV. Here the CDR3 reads CASSHGQLRTDTQYF. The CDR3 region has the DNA TGTGCCAGCAGCCACGGACAGCTCCGCACAGATACGCAGTATTTT.

The CDR3: CSARQTDSYGYTF. In DNA, the CDR3 is TGCAGTGCTAGACAAACAGACAGCTATGGCTACACCTTC. The V gene is TRBV20-1, the J gene TRBJ1-2; perhaps TRBD1 as D (5 bases). V dropped 2 bases and J dropped 4 bases, with 11 bases sitting between them. Germline V gene data show CDR1 as DFQATT and CDR2 as SNEGSKA (reference sequence). The CDR3 length is 13 residues.

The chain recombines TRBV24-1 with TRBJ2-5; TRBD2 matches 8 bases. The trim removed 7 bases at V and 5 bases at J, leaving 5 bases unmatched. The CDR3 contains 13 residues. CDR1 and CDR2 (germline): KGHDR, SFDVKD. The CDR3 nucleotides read TGTGCCACCAGCGCCGGGAGGGAGGAGACCCAGTACTTC. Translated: CATSAGREETQYF.

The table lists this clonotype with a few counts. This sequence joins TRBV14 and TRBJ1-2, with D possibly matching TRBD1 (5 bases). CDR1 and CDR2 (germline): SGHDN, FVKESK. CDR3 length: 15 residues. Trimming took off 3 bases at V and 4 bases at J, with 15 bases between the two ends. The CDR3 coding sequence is TGTGCCAGCAGCCAGGAAACAGGAGGTAGCTATGGCTACACCTTC. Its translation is CASSQETGGSYGYTF.

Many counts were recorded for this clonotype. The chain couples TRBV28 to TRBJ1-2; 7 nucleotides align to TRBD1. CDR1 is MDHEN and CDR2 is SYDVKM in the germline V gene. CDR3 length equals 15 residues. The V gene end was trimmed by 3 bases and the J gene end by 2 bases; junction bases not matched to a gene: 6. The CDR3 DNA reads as TGTGCCAGCAGTTTGGCGACAGGGTCCAACTATGGCTACACCTTC. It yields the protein CASSLATGSNYGYTF.

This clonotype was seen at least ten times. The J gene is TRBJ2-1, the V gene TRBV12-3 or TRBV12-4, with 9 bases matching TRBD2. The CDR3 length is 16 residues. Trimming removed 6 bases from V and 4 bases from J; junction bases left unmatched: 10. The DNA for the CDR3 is TGTGCCAGCAGGCCTCTAGCGGGGTTTGATTACAATGAGCAGTTCTTC. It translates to CASRPLAGFDYNEQFF.

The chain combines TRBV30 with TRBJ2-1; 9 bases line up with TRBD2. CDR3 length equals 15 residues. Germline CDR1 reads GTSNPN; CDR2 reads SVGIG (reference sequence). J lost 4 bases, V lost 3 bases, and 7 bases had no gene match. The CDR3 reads CAWSIGLAGYNEQFF. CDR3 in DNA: TGTGCCTGGAGCATCGGGCTAGCGGGATACAATGAGCAGTTCTTC.

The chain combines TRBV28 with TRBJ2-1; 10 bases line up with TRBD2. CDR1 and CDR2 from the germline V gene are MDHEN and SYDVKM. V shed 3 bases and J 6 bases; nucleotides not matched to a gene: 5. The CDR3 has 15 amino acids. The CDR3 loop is CASSFSGRAGNEQFF. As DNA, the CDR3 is TGTGCCAGCAGTTTCAGCGGGAGGGCCGGCAATGAGCAGTTCTTC. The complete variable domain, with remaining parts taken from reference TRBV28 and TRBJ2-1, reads DVKVTQSSRYLVKRTGEKVFLECVQDMDHENMFWYRQDPGLGLRLIYFSYDVKMKEKGDIPEGYSVSREKKERFSLILESASTNQTSMYLCASSFSGRAGNEQFFGPGTRLTVL.